The 23 T cell receptor beta chains below all came from one sample that was sequenced in a study of CD4 T cells in relation to SARS-CoV-2 and coronaviruses. Before the COVID-19 pandemic, during about 2010-2018, CD4+ T cells were taken from unexposed donors. Repertoires were generated with immunoSEQ multiplex PCR, while TCRdb's copy carries only in-frame clones and drops some. The table includes just under 65,000 clones, less than 95% detected once. The sample consisted of naive CD4+ T cells from PBMCs. Subset given: naive CD4+ T cells isolated by negative enrichment. These receptor sequences come from a human donor in good health.

The chain links TRBV11-2 to TRBJ2-1; the D gene is possibly TRBD1 (6 bases). Trimming removed 0 bases at V and 12 bases at J, with 15 bases between. The CDR3 has 14 residues. Per the germline V gene, CDR1 is SGHAT and CDR2 is FQNNGV. This CDR3 is CASSLDRQGIVQFF. DNA of the CDR3: TGTGCCAGCAGCTTAGATCGGCAGGGGATAGTGCAGTTCTTC.

The CDR3 DNA sequence: TGTGCCAGCAAGTTCCAGGGGGCAACTAATGAAAAACTGTTTTTT. Its translation: CASKFQGATNEKLFF. The rearrangement uses TRBV2 and TRBJ1-4, with 7 bases lining up with TRBD1. The trim removed 7 bases at V and 0 bases at J, leaving 5 bases unmatched. Germline lookup yields CDR1 SNHLY and CDR2 FYNNEI. This CDR3 spans 15 amino acids.

This clone was seen only once. The chain recombines TRBV2 with TRBJ1-5, with 7 bases matching TRBD1. CDR3 length: 13 residues. V lost 6 bases and J lost 6; bases outside the gene matches: 5. CDR1 and CDR2 from the germline V gene are SNHLY and FYNNEI. CDR3 DNA sequence: TGTGCCAGCAGCGGGACAGAGGCTCAGCCCCAGCATTTT. It is translated as CASSGTEAQPQHF. The full variable domain, rest sourced from reference TRBV2 and TRBJ1-5, is EPEVTQTPSHQVTQMGQEVILRCVPISNHLYFYWYRQILGQKVEFLVSFYNNEISEKSEIFDDQFSVERPDGSNFTLKIRSTKLEDSAMYFCASSGTEAQPQHFGDGTRLSIL.

The chain couples TRBV7-9 to TRBJ1-1; the D is unclear. Germline V gene sequence: CDR1 SEHNR, CDR2 FQNEAQ (reference sequence). V shed 2 bases and J shed 0 bases, with 10 bases lying between them. This CDR3 comprises 15 residues. The CDR3 DNA reads as TGTGCCAGCAGCTTAAGTAGGAGTATGAACACTGAAGCTTTCTTT. Translating gives CASSLSRSMNTEAFF.

The chain has TRBV7-3 and TRBJ2-7; TRBD2 is a possible D gene (6 bases). Trimming shortened V by 5 bases and J by 4 bases, and 18 bases separated the two germline ends. Germline lookup yields CDR1 SGHTA and CDR2 FQGTGA. This CDR3 has 15 residues. CDR3 in amino acids: CASSHAGTGSYEQYF. The CDR3, as DNA: TGTGCCAGCAGCCATGCGGGGACGGGGTCTTACGAGCAGTACTTC. Full variable domain (rest looked up from reference TRBV7-3 and TRBJ2-7): GAGVSQTPSNKVTEKGKYVELRCDPISGHTALYWYRQSLGQGPEFLIYFQGTGAADDSGLPNDRFFAVRPEGSVSTLKIQRTERGDSAVYLCASSHAGTGSYEQYFGPGTRLTVT.

CDR3 nucleotides: TGTGCCAGTACACCCGCGGGGAAGGGGCCATATAGCAATCAGCCCCAGCATTTT. This encodes CASTPAGKGPYSNQPQHF. V usage is TRBV19 and J usage is TRBJ1-5, with D tentatively TRBD1 (5 bases). The CDR3 is 18 amino acids. V was trimmed by 7 bases and J by 0 bases, leaving 22 bases between them. Looked up from germline, CDR1 is LNHDA and CDR2 is SQIVND (reference sequence).

This chain connects TRBV3-1 (or the pseudogene TRBV3-2) to TRBJ2-1; no clear D. Trimming left V 1 base short and J 7 bases short, with 14 bases between. Germline V gene data show CDR1 as LGHDT and CDR2 as YNNKEL (reference sequence). The CDR3 loop spans 15 amino acids. The CDR3 nucleotides are TGTGCCAGCAGCCAAGTCTGGCCAGTGGGGAATGAGCAGTTCTTC. This encodes CASSQVWPVGNEQFF.

The DNA of the CDR3 is TGTGCCAGCAGCCTCCTAGACAGGTCACTTAATGAAAAACTGTTTTTT. Amino acid sequence: CASSLLDRSLNEKLFF. This chain connects TRBV11-2 to TRBJ1-4; D may be TRBD1 (6 bases). Per germline, CDR1 SGHAT and CDR2 FQNNGV. This CDR3 has 16 amino acids. Trimming took off 5 bases at V and 4 bases at J, with 17 bases between the two ends.

This sequence joins TRBV28 and TRBJ2-6, with D hard to call. The V end lost 7 bases, the J end lost 4 bases, and 14 bases lay between the germline ends. The CDR3 spans 15 residues. CDR1 and CDR2 (germline): MDHEN, SYDVKM. CDR3 bases: TGTGCCAGCAAAACGTCTTTCGGGGGGGCCAACGTCCTGACTTTC. It is translated as CASKTSFGGANVLTF.

The chain joins TRBV27 to TRBJ1-2; D is uncertain. This CDR3 is 13 amino acids long. Trimming shortened V by 8 bases and J by 7 bases, and 17 bases separated the two germline ends. Germline lookup yields CDR1 MNHEY and CDR2 SMNVEV (reference sequence). The CDR3 DNA follows: TGTGCCAGCGGGGTACGTAAGGATGGTGGCTACACCTTC. It is translated as CASGVRKDGGYTF.

V gene TRBV27 combines with J gene TRBJ2-7; D possibly corresponds to TRBD2 (7 bases). This CDR3 is 18 amino acids long. In germline, CDR1 is MNHEY, CDR2 SMNVEV (reference sequence). The V end was cut by 4 bases, the J end by 0 bases, with 22 bases between. Here the CDR3 reads CASSSHGGGQPSSYEQYF. CDR3 nucleotide sequence: TGTGCCAGCAGTTCCCATGGGGGGGGCCAACCGAGCTCCTACGAGCAGTACTTC.

J is TRBJ2-5 and V is TRBV5-6, with 7 bases matching TRBD1. The junction had 11 bases not matched to a gene; V was cut back by 0 bases and J by 9 bases. CDR1 and CDR2 (germline): SGHDT, YYEEEE. The CDR3 consists of 15 residues. This chain's CDR3 is CASSLDGPRGRAQYF. The DNA for the CDR3 is TGTGCCAGCAGCTTGGACGGACCTAGGGGGCGCGCCCAGTACTTC.

The J gene is TRBJ2-1, the V gene TRBV28; 7 nucleotides line up with TRBD2. Germline CDR1 and CDR2: MDHEN and SYDVKM. The CDR3 runs 14 residues. The V gene end was trimmed by 6 bases and the J gene end by 2 bases; junction bases not matched to a gene: 4. CDR3 in amino acids: CASSRLAAYNEQFF. As DNA, the CDR3 is TGTGCCAGCAGCCGTCTAGCGGCCTACAATGAGCAGTTCTTC.

Points on this clone: Different DNA sequences within this sample yield the same CDR3. The chain joins TRBV7-9 to TRBJ2-5, with D perhaps matching TRBD2 (5 bases). Germline CDR1 is SEHNR and CDR2 is FQNEAQ (reference sequence). The CDR3 is 14 residues long. Deletions cut 4 bases from V and 2 bases from J, with 11 bases between. CDR3 sequence: CASSSWTLQETQYF. In DNA, the CDR3 is TGTGCCAGCAGCTCTTGGACTTTGCAAGAGACCCAGTACTTC.

The CDR3 nucleotides read TGTGCCAGCAGCCCTAAGAGGGTGTACCAAGAGACCCAGTACTTC. Residues: CASSPKRVYQETQYF. This sequence joins TRBV7-8 and TRBJ2-5; D perhaps matches TRBD2 (5 bases). The CDR3 runs to 15 residues. Germline-derived CDR1 and CDR2 are SGHVS and FQNEAQ. Trimming stripped 5 bases from V and 0 bases from J, with 13 bases between.

The rearrangement joins TRBV5-4 to TRBJ2-7; TRBD2 agrees at 7 bases. The germline V gene has CDR1 SGHNT and CDR2 YYREEE (reference sequence). The CDR3 runs to 17 residues. The V and J ends lost 1 base and 3 bases, in that order; junction bases with no gene match: 13. The CDR3 sequence: CASSLTSLAGNHYEQYF. The DNA for the CDR3 is TGTGCCAGCAGCTTGACGTCGTTAGCGGGCAACCACTACGAGCAGTACTTC.

This chain joins TRBV9 and TRBJ2-1; 12 nucleotides agree with TRBD2. V was pared by 1 base and J by 5 bases, with 7 bases of the junction left unmatched. CDR1 is SGDLS, CDR2 YYNGEE, per germline. The CDR3 spans 17 residues. The CDR3 DNA reads TGTGCCAGCAGCGTAAGGGGACGGACTAGCGGGAACAATGAGCAGTTCTTC. The encoded protein is CASSVRGRTSGNNEQFF. Based on the CDR3 plus reference TRBV9 and TRBJ2-1, the full variable domain is DSGVTQTPKHLITATGQRVTLRCSPRSGDLSVYWYQQSLDQGLQFLIQYYNGEERAKGNILERFSAQQFPDLHSELNLSSLELGDSALYFCASSVRGRTSGNNEQFFGPGTRLTVL.

V usage is TRBV7-2 and J usage is TRBJ2-1; D ambiguous. CDR1 SGHTA and CDR2 FQGNSA come from the germline V gene. The CDR3 covers 16 residues. The V end was cut by 1 base, the J end by 5 bases, with 15 bases between. CDR3 sequence (DNA): TGTGCCAGCAGCTTAGGTCAGGCCTTCGGGCACAATGAGCAGTTCTTC. The encoded protein is CASSLGQAFGHNEQFF.

The chain recombines TRBV6-2 or TRBV6-3 with TRBJ1-5; 10 positions match TRBD1. The V gene end was trimmed by 4 bases and the J gene end by 3 bases; junction bases not matched to a gene: 6. Germline V gene data show CDR1 as MNHEY and CDR2 as SVGEGT. The CDR3 is made up of 16 amino acids. This chain's CDR3 is CASSSAGTGANQPQHF. The CDR3 DNA reads as TGTGCCAGCAGTTCAGCCGGGACAGGGGCCAATCAGCCCCAGCATTTT.

V gene TRBV3-1 (or the pseudogene TRBV3-2) combines with J gene TRBJ2-3; D may be TRBD1 or TRBD2 (6 bases each). The germline V gene encodes CDR1 LGHDT and CDR2 YNNKEL (reference sequence). CDR3 length: 16 amino acids. V was trimmed by 0 bases and J by 1 base, leaving 11 bases between them. CDR3 sequence: CASSQDGGGGTDTQYF. The CDR3 DNA follows: TGTGCCAGCAGCCAAGATGGGGGCGGGGGCACAGATACGCAGTATTTT.

J is TRBJ2-1 and V is TRBV18, with no clear D. CDR1 and CDR2 from the germline V gene are KGHSH and LQKENI. With 3 bases removed from V and 4 bases from J, the gap between germline ends came to 13 bases. The CDR3 runs to 15 residues. The CDR3 DNA reads TGTGCCAGCTCACCTCCCAGATCTACTTACAATGAGCAGTTCTTC. Protein sequence: CASSPPRSTYNEQFF.

The CDR3 loop reads CASSLSRRSTDTQYF. CDR3 DNA: TGTGCCAGCAGTTTATCGAGGCGGAGCACAGATACGCAGTATTTT. This chain joins TRBV27 and TRBJ2-3; D remains unclear. Germline CDR1 MNHEY, CDR2 SMNVEV (reference sequence). The CDR3 has 15 amino acids. V lost 0 bases and J lost 0, with 7 bases in between.

A single count supports this clone. This chain uses TRBV11-2 with TRBJ2-1; 13 positions match TRBD2. CDR1 and CDR2 (germline): SGHAT, FQNNGV. This CDR3 region has 14 residues. With 6 bases clipped from V and 10 bases from J, the junction kept 6 bases outside the gene matches. The CDR3: CASSKLAGGNEQFF. Here the CDR3 DNA reads TGTGCCAGCAGTAAACTAGCGGGAGGGAACGAGCAGTTCTTC.